This entry concerns a single TCR beta chain. There are 14 residues in the CDR3. Germline V gene data show CDR1 as LGHDT and CDR2 as YNNKEL (reference sequence). This sample stems from a study of blood T cells in healthy people across ages. A second PCR of 7 to 11 cycles used a sample-barcoded 5' primer and a J-beta primer mix. TCRdb re-derived calls from the 5' RACE reads in MiXCR, one entry per CDR3 protein. Here the sample spans about 760,000 distinct CDR3 sequences, approximately 53% being singletons. Sequenced material: blood. This TCR came from a man in his forties in good health. The V gene is TRBV3-1, the J gene TRBJ2-5; D unclear. Matching the DNA end better, TRBJ2-7 makes the J call doubtful. This CDR3 reads CASSQGVSRYEQYF. CDR3 coding DNA: TGTGCCAGCAGCCAAGGAGTTAGTCGGTACGAGCAGTACTTC.